The rows below give T cell receptor beta chains drawn from one sample of a study of T-cell memory formation after mild COVID-19. TCRdb recomputed calls from the 5' RACE reads with MiXCR, one row per CDR3 protein. Among hundreds of thousands of distinct CDR3 sequences, 15% to 20% were seen once, and the ten largest hold less than 10%. Sample: PBMCs or a T cell subset sorted from them (not recorded which). The receptors originated from an adult woman who had mild COVID-19 (a few samples of this study predate the infection). Cell type and time point are not known. CDR3s include the opening cysteine and the closing phenylalanine or tryptophan. The D gene is left open where the match is weak. Clone size, where shown, is once, few, many, or a class for clones that have expanded.

V gene: TRBV12-3/TRBV12-4
clone size: .
J gene: TRBJ2-7
D gene: .
CDR3 protein: CASSLSATGEGKQYF
CDR3 DNA: TGTGCCAGCAGCCTTTCCGCGACAGGCGAGGGTAAGCAGTACTTC

V gene: TRBV7-2
clone size: few
J gene: TRBJ2-3
D gene: TRBD1
CDR3 protein: CASSLQTGATDTQYF
CDR3 DNA: TGTGCCAGCAGCCTACAGACAGGGGCGACAGATACGCAGTATTTT

V gene: TRBV7-9
clone size: many
J gene: TRBJ1-1
D gene: .
CDR3 protein: CASSSSRHKSTEAFF
CDR3 DNA: TGTGCCAGCAGCTCCTCCCGACACAAATCCACTGAAGCTTTCTTT

V gene: TRBV6-5
clone size: .
J gene: TRBJ1-2
D gene: .
CDR3 protein: CASSYSQGGGYGYTF
CDR3 DNA: TGTGCCAGCAGTTACTCGCAGGGTGGCGGCTATGGCTACACCTTC

V gene: TRBV5-1
clone size: .
J gene: TRBJ1-3
D gene: .
CDR3 protein: CASSYGETGNTIYF
CDR3 DNA: TGCGCCAGCAGCTACGGGGAGACTGGAAACACCATATATTTT

V gene: TRBV4-1
clone size: .
J gene: TRBJ2-3
D gene: TRBD2
CDR3 protein: CDSSQLAGGSTDTQYF
CDR3 DNA: TGCGACAGCAGCCAACTAGCGGGGGGAAGCACAGATACGCAGTATTTT

V gene: TRBV30
clone size: few
J gene: TRBJ2-4
D gene: TRBD2
CDR3 protein: CAWRLSGGAEGIQYF
CDR3 DNA: TGTGCCTGGAGATTAAGCGGGGGGGCTGAGGGCATTCAGTACTTC

V gene: TRBV12-3/TRBV12-4
clone size: few
J gene: TRBJ2-5
D gene: TRBD1
CDR3 protein: CASWGYGTGGGQETQYF
CDR3 DNA: TGTGCCAGCTGGGGCTACGGGACAGGGGGCGGGCAAGAGACCCAGTACTTC

V gene: TRBV30
clone size: few
J gene: TRBJ2-7
D gene: .
CDR3 protein: CAWSPLSRAYEQYF
CDR3 DNA: TGTGCCTGGAGTCCCCTTTCCAGAGCCTACGAGCAGTACTTC

V gene: TRBV7-3
clone size: .
J gene: TRBJ2-1
D gene: TRBD2
CDR3 protein: CASTPGTSGSYNEQFF
CDR3 DNA: TGTGCCAGCACCCCCGGGACTAGCGGGAGTTACAATGAGCAGTTCTTC

V gene: TRBV9
clone size: .
J gene: TRBJ2-3
D gene: TRBD2
CDR3 protein: CASTSGRFSDTQYF
CDR3 DNA: TGTGCCAGTACTAGCGGGAGATTCTCAGATACGCAGTATTTT

V gene: TRBV5-1
clone size: .
J gene: TRBJ2-1
D gene: .
CDR3 protein: CASSLAAGSGNEQFF
CDR3 DNA: TGCGCCAGCAGCTTGGCTGCTGGGTCCGGGAATGAGCAGTTCTTC

V gene: TRBV7-3
clone size: few
J gene: TRBJ2-2
D gene: .
CDR3 protein: CASSSSPTGELFF
CDR3 DNA: TGTGCCAGCAGCTCCAGCCCCACCGGGGAGCTGTTTTTT

V gene: TRBV12-5
clone size: .
J gene: TRBJ2-7
D gene: .
CDR3 protein: CASGLVGTYEQYF
CDR3 DNA: TGTGCTAGTGGTTTGGTCGGTACTTACGAGCAGTACTTC

V gene: TRBV3-1
clone size: .
J gene: TRBJ2-1
D gene: TRBD2
CDR3 protein: CASSQASGGASNEQFF
CDR3 DNA: TGTGCCAGCAGCCAAGCTAGCGGGGGGGCAAGCAATGAGCAGTTCTTC

V gene: TRBV19
clone size: .
J gene: TRBJ2-6
D gene: .
CDR3 protein: CASSLGQKVSGANVLTF
CDR3 DNA: TGTGCCAGTAGCCTTGGACAGAAGGTGTCTGGGGCCAACGTCCTGACTTTC

V gene: TRBV11-2
clone size: .
J gene: TRBJ2-3
D gene: TRBD1
CDR3 protein: CASSSHRGDTQYF
CDR3 DNA: TGTGCCAGCAGCAGCCACAGGGGAGATACGCAGTATTTT

V gene: TRBV15
clone size: .
J gene: TRBJ1-5
D gene: TRBD1
CDR3 protein: CATSRDGTDNSNQPQHF
CDR3 DNA: TGTGCCACCAGCAGAGATGGGACAGACAATAGCAATCAGCCCCAGCATTTT

V gene: TRBV5-1
clone size: .
J gene: TRBJ2-5
D gene: .
CDR3 protein: CASSLTQGETQYF
CDR3 DNA: TGCGCCAGCAGCTTGACGCAGGGGGAGACCCAGTACTTC

V gene: TRBV4-1
clone size: few
J gene: TRBJ2-1
D gene: TRBD2
CDR3 protein: CASSQRAGAYNEQFF
CDR3 DNA: TGCGCCAGCAGCCAAAGGGCGGGGGCCTACAATGAGCAGTTCTTC

V gene: TRBV4-1
clone size: few
J gene: TRBJ2-7
D gene: .
CDR3 protein: CASSQDPDREQYF
CDR3 DNA: TGCGCCAGCAGCCAAGACCCGGACCGAGAGCAGTACTTC

V gene: TRBV3-1
clone size: few
J gene: TRBJ2-5
D gene: .
CDR3 protein: CASSQSQTQYF
CDR3 DNA: TGTGCCAGCAGCCAATCACAGACCCAGTACTTC

V gene: TRBV5-1
clone size: few
J gene: TRBJ1-6
D gene: .
CDR3 protein: CASSSGPPGTYNSPLHF
CDR3 DNA: TGCGCCAGCAGCTCGGGCCCCCCCGGGACCTATAATTCACCCCTCCACTTT

V gene: TRBV9
clone size: few
J gene: TRBJ2-4
D gene: .
CDR3 protein: CASSVGWQGDIQYF
CDR3 DNA: TGTGCCAGCAGCGTAGGTTGGCAAGGGGACATTCAGTACTTC

V gene: TRBV6-5
clone size: once
J gene: TRBJ2-2
D gene: .
CDR3 protein: CASSYSSPRELFF
CDR3 DNA: TGTGCCAGCAGTTACTCGAGTCCTAGAGAGCTGTTTTTT

V gene: TRBV6-5
clone size: .
J gene: TRBJ2-3
D gene: TRBD2
CDR3 protein: CASSGGGTADTQYF
CDR3 DNA: TGTGCCAGCAGTGGCGGGGGGACGGCAGATACGCAGTATTTT

V gene: TRBV7-3
clone size: few
J gene: TRBJ2-6
D gene: .
CDR3 protein: CASSQGRVFSGANVLTF
CDR3 DNA: TGTGCCAGCAGCCAGGGTCGGGTTTTCTCTGGGGCCAACGTCCTGACTTTC

V gene: TRBV12-3/TRBV12-4
clone size: many
J gene: TRBJ1-5
D gene: TRBD1
CDR3 protein: CASSLGLWAGTGDNQPQHF
CDR3 DNA: TGTGCCAGCAGTTTAGGTCTGTGGGCCGGGACAGGGGACAATCAGCCCCAGCATTTT

V gene: TRBV27
clone size: many
J gene: TRBJ2-7
D gene: .
CDR3 protein: CASSPTGSYEQYF
CDR3 DNA: TGTGCCAGCAGTCCTACAGGATCCTACGAGCAGTACTTC

V gene: TRBV30
clone size: few
J gene: TRBJ2-3
D gene: TRBD2
CDR3 protein: CAWSASSGSRTDTQYF
CDR3 DNA: TGTGCCTGGAGTGCCTCTAGCGGGTCACGCACAGATACGCAGTATTTT

V gene: TRBV18
clone size: few
J gene: TRBJ2-3
D gene: .
CDR3 protein: CASSPLMADTQYF
CDR3 DNA: TGTGCCAGCTCACCCCTCATGGCAGATACGCAGTATTTT

V gene: TRBV5-1
clone size: .
J gene: TRBJ2-7
D gene: .
CDR3 protein: CASSLKRHEQYF
CDR3 DNA: TGCGCCAGCAGCTTGAAGCGTCACGAGCAGTACTTC

V gene: TRBV7-6
clone size: .
J gene: TRBJ2-6
D gene: TRBD1
CDR3 protein: CASSSGTGYSGANVLTF
CDR3 DNA: TGTGCCAGCAGCTCCGGGACAGGGTACTCTGGGGCCAACGTCCTGACTTTC

V gene: TRBV24-1
clone size: .
J gene: TRBJ2-7
D gene: .
CDR3 protein: CATSVGWEQYF
CDR3 DNA: TGTGCCACCAGTGTCGGGTGGGAGCAGTACTTC

V gene: TRBV6-6
clone size: many
J gene: TRBJ2-3
D gene: .
CDR3 protein: CASSSPGTTQYF
CDR3 DNA: TGTGCCAGCAGTTCCCCGGGAACTACGCAGTATTTT

V gene: TRBV18
clone size: .
J gene: TRBJ2-2
D gene: .
CDR3 protein: CASSQLGRGTGELFF
CDR3 DNA: TGTGCCAGCTCACAACTGGGGAGAGGCACCGGGGAGCTGTTTTTT

V gene: TRBV20-1
clone size: .
J gene: TRBJ1-5
D gene: TRBD1
CDR3 protein: CSAPLRATGGSQWAQHF
CDR3 DNA: TGCAGTGCTCCACTCCGCGCGACAGGGGGCTCCCAGTGGGCCCAGCATTTT